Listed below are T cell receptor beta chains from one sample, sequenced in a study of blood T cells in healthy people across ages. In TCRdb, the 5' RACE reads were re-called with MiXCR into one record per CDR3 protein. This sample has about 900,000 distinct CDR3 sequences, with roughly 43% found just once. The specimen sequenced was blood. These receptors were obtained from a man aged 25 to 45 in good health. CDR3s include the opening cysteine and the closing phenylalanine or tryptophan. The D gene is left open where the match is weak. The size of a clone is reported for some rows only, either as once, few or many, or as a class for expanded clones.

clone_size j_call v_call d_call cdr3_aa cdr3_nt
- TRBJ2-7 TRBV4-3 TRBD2 CASSQDSGGSYNEQYF TGCGCCAGCAGCCAAGACAGCGGGGGCTCCTACAATGAGCAGTACTTC
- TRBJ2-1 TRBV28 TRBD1 CASSGRTTGGLDEQFF TGTGCCAGCAGTGGGAGAACGACAGGGGGCCTCGATGAGCAGTTCTTC
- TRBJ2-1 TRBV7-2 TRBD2 CASSLGRSGGGYNEQFF TGTGCCAGCAGCTTAGGTCGGAGCGGGGGAGGGTACAATGAGCAGTTCTTC
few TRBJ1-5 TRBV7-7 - CASSPRSGNQPQHF TGTGCTAGCAGCCCACGGTCCGGCAATCAGCCCCAGCATTTT
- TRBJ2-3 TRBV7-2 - CASSLASGTGTQYF TGTGCCAGCAGCTTAGCTTCTGGCACAGGTACGCAGTATTTT
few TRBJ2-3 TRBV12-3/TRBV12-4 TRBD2 CASREAGGNTDTQYF TGTGCCAGCAGGGAAGCGGGGGGAAACACAGATACGCAGTATTTT
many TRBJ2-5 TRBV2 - CASSVETQYF TGTGCCAGCAGTGTGGAGACCCAGTACTTC
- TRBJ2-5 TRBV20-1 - CSTPLAKETQYF TGCAGTACGCCACTAGCAAAAGAGACCCAGTACTTC
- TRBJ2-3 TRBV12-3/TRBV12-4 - CVSTAGSGDTQYF TGTGTCAGCACTGCCGGGTCCGGAGATACGCAGTATTTT
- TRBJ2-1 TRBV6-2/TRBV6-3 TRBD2 CASSPVAGGPRSYNEQFF TGTGCCAGCAGTCCCGTAGCGGGGGGGCCGAGATCCTACAATGAGCAGTTCTTC
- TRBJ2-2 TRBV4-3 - CASSQDWASGRPRELFF TGCGCCAGCAGCCAAGATTGGGCCTCGGGGAGACCGAGGGAGCTGTTTTTT
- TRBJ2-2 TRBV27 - CASSSWTAGELFF TGTGCCAGCAGTTCATGGACCGCCGGGGAGCTGTTTTTT
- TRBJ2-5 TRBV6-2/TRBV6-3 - CASSYSSENQETQYF TGTGCCAGCAGTTACTCGTCAGAAAACCAAGAGACCCAGTACTTC
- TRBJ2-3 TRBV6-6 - CASSKWSGTDTQYF TGTGCCAGCAGCAAGTGGTCGGGCACAGATACGCAGTATTTT
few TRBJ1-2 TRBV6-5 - CASSYSPGRVRSYGYTF TGTGCCAGCAGTTACTCTCCGGGCAGGGTGCGGAGCTATGGCTACACCTTC
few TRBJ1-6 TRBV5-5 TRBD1 CAGRTGVNSPLHF TGTGCCGGACGGACAGGGGTAAATTCACCCCTCCACTTT
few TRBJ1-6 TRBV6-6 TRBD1 CASRRTGQGNNSPLHF TGTGCCAGCAGAAGAACGGGACAGGGGAATAATTCACCCCTCCACTTT
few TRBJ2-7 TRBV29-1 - CSVKDYEQYF TGCAGCGTAAAAGACTACGAGCAGTACTTC
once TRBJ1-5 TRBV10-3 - CAISEGGIDQPQHF TGTGCCATCAGTGAAGGAGGGATCGATCAGCCCCAGCATTTT
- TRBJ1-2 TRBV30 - CAWSVPRVGADYGYTF TGTGCCTGGAGTGTTCCCCGGGTAGGGGCGGACTATGGCTACACCTTC
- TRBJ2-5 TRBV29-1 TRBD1 CSIRQGATETQYF TGCAGCATACGACAGGGGGCCACGGAGACCCAGTACTTC
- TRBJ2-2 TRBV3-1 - CASSSQGSTGELFF TGTGCCAGCAGCTCTCAGGGTTCCACCGGGGAGCTGTTTTTT
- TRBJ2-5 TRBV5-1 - CASSLLVQETQYF TGCGCCAGCAGCTTACTTGTCCAAGAGACCCAGTACTTC
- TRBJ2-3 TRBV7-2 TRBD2 CASSVPSGADTQYF TGTGCCAGCAGCGTCCCTAGCGGTGCAGATACGCAGTATTTT
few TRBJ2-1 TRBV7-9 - CASSLLRRGHEQFF TGTGCCAGCAGCTTATTGCGTCGGGGCCATGAGCAGTTCTTC
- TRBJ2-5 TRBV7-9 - CASTLGVAAGEQYF TGTGCCAGCACCTTGGGAGTAGCGGCTGGGGAGCAGTACTTC
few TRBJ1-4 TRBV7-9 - CASQAATNEKLFF TGTGCCAGCCAGGCAGCGACTAATGAAAAACTGTTTTTT
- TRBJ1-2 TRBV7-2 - CASNRDRVGYGYTF TGTGCCAGCAACCGTGATAGAGTAGGGTATGGCTACACCTTC
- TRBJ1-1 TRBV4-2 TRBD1 CASSQGSDRENTEAFF TGTGCCAGCAGCCAAGGGTCAGACAGGGAGAACACTGAAGCTTTCTTT
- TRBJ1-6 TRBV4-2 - CASSQGTLSPSPLHF TGTGCCAGCAGCCAAGGGACTTTGAGTCCTTCACCCCTCCACTTT
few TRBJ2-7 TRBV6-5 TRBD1 CASNPGTGNEQYF TGTGCCAGCAATCCCGGGACAGGGAACGAGCAGTACTTC
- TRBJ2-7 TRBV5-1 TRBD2 CASSLDSGGVSYEQYF TGCGCCAGCAGCTTGGATAGCGGGGGTGTCTCCTACGAGCAGTACTTC
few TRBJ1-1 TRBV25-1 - CASTETGRSRAFF TGTGCCAGCACCGAAACAGGGAGGTCCAGAGCTTTCTTT
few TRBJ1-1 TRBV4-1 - CASSPSTGGDTEAFF TGCGCCAGCAGCCCCTCGACGGGCGGGGACACTGAAGCTTTCTTT
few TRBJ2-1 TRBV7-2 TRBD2 CASSFRGGRAYNEQFF TGTGCCAGCAGCTTCCGCGGGGGAAGGGCCTACAATGAGCAGTTCTTC
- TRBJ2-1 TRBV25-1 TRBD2 CASSASRRGAYNEQFF TGTGCCAGCAGTGCCTCGAGGCGGGGGGCCTACAATGAGCAGTTCTTC
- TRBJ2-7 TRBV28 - CASSFKGRNYEQYF TGTGCCAGCAGTTTTAAGGGGCGAAACTACGAGCAGTACTTC
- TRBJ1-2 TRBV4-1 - CASSQRPQGDEGYGYTF TGCGCCAGCAGCCAAAGGCCCCAAGGGGATGAGGGCTATGGCTACACCTTC
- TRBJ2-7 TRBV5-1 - CASSLAGSRDGSQISYEQYF TGCGCCAGCAGCTTGGCGGGCTCCAGGGACGGATCCCAAATCTCCTACGAGCAGTACTTC
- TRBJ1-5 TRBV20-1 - CSARLDWKQPQHF TGCAGTGCTAGGTTGGACTGGAAACAGCCCCAGCATTTT
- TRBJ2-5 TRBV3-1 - CASSYRLDETQYF TGTGCCAGCAGTTACAGACTAGATGAGACCCAGTACTTC
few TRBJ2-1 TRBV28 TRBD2 CASRTLAGENEQFF TGTGCCAGCAGGACACTAGCGGGGGAGAATGAGCAGTTCTTC
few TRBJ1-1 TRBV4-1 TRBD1 CASSSRGENTEAFF TGCGCCAGCTCATCCAGGGGGGAGAACACTGAAGCTTTCTTT
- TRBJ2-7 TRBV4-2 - CASSGRTTPYEQYF TGTGCCAGTTCCGGACGCACTACTCCCTACGAGCAGTACTTC
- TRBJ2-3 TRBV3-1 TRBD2 CASSQDQAGARTDTQYF TGTGCCAGCAGCCAAGATCAAGCGGGGGCCCGAACAGATACGCAGTATTTT
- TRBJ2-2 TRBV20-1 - CSASRGRTNTGELFF TGCAGTGCTAGCAGGGGACGCACGAACACCGGGGAGCTGTTTTTT
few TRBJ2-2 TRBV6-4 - CASSESNTGELFF TGTGCCAGCTCCGAGAGTAACACCGGGGAGCTGTTTTTT
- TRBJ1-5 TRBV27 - CASRFGGSSNQPQHF TGTGCCAGCCGGTTCGGAGGGAGTAGCAATCAGCCCCAGCATTTT
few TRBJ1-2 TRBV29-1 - CSVETPPHGYTF TGCAGCGTTGAGACTCCGCCTCACGGCTACACCTTC
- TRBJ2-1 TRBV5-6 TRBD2 CASASRGGSYNEQFF TGTGCCAGCGCCTCCCGGGGGGGCTCCTACAATGAGCAGTTCTTC
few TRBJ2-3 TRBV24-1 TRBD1 CATSDLPGGQPDTQYF TGTGCCACCAGTGATTTGCCAGGGGGCCAACCAGATACGCAGTATTTT
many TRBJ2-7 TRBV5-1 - CASSLESSGIYEQYF TGCGCCAGCAGCTTGGAGAGCTCTGGTATCTACGAGCAGTACTTC
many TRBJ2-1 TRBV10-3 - CAISEKGPANYNEQFF TGTGCCATCAGTGAGAAGGGCCCAGCAAACTACAATGAGCAGTTCTTC
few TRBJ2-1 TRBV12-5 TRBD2 CASGFGGLVSNEQFF TGTGCTAGTGGTTTTGGGGGACTAGTGTCGAATGAGCAGTTCTTC
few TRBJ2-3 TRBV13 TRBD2 CASSPTSGGLLSYTQYF TGTGCCAGCAGCCCGACTAGCGGGGGCCTCCTATCTTATACGCAGTATTTT
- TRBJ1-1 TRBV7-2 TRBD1 CASSLGGGQGRMNTEAFF TGTGCCAGCAGCTTAGGGGGCGGACAGGGTCGGATGAACACTGAAGCTTTCTTT
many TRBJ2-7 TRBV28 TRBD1 CASSLSGRGSYEQYF TGTGCCAGCAGTTTATCAGGCAGGGGGTCCTACGAGCAGTACTTC